This TCR beta chain came from a study of beta chain features in type 1 diabetes (dated 2018 in TCRdb). As for the study more broadly: Mean age, gender distribution, total cell number and subset yield did not differ between patients and healthy donors. A total of 100 million to 110 million sorted cells were examined across all samples, and a strong correlation was observed between cell number per subset and RNA yield. The study compared TCRB repertoires of sorted circulating CD4+ T cell subsets between recently diagnosed type 1 diabetes patients and matched healthy donors. Naive and central memory subsets were obtained from all 30 or so donors, but regulatory and stem cell-like memory subsets were isolated from only 8 patients and roughly eight healthy donors.

Taken from the germline V gene, the CDR1 and CDR2 loops are SNHLY and FYNNEI. The CDR3 spans 13 residues, from the cysteine through the phenylalanine. The sequence is cut down to CDR3 DNA, 39 bases in frame from base 1. V and J are trimmed by 2 bases and 9 bases, and the gene matches miss 4 bases of the junction. From each donor, a single peripheral blood sample of approximately 120 mL on average was drawn into heparinised tubes. A BD FACSAria II was used to sort naive, central memory, regulatory and stem cell-like memory CD4+ T cells with a panel that included CD45RO, CCR7, CD25, CD127, CD95 and CD27. A purity above 98% was achieved for all sorted populations. Right away, PBMCs were isolated by Lymphoprep density gradient centrifugation and were stained directly, with no culture step. To minimize batch effects, samples were stained and sorted in pairs, one healthy donor with one patient per experiment.

In its sample, this clone was seen a few times. Its antigen remains undetermined. Base quality data are lacking; no much larger clone is found one base away. What the work shows at the level of the full study, not this receptor alone: The naive, central memory and regulatory TCRB repertoires appeared to resemble one another more closely among patients than among healthy donors. Shorter templates might have been favored by PCR, but patient and control samples were amplified and corrected together, so both groups would have been affected equally by any skew. HLA sub-analyses involved small numbers of individuals, so any influence of HLA type on TCRB rearrangement remained unresolved. Because cDNA rather than genomic DNA was sequenced, highly expressing activated cells could have been over-represented, although no difference in activation and CD3 levels was found between groups. At VDJ recombination sites, patients with type 1 diabetes made fewer insertions and deleted more nucleotides, a pattern implying thymic rearrangement abnormalities. In all four CD4+ subsets, TCRB CDR3 length was moderately but significantly shorter in type 1 diabetes patients.

The entire amount of isolated RNA was reverse transcribed using the High Capacity cDNA Reverse Transcription Kit, so the sequenced TCRB transcripts were expressed ones. Naive, central memory and regulatory T cell samples underwent deep immunoSEQ sequencing, averaging roughly 3.4 million total reads per sample. Sorted cells were lysed in RLT buffer and RNA was extracted with DNase-treated RNeasy Micro or Mini kits, depending on cell number. Each cell subset was processed on its own to prevent cross-contamination, while patient and healthy donor samples were processed together. Using the immunoSEQ multiplex PCR, TCRB sequences were amplified from cDNA into 87-bp fragments spanning the CDR3 region. Amplicons were sequenced on the Illumina HiSeq platform. The study's processing was this. Synthetic template baselines were used to correct PCR bias computationally, reads within Hamming distance 2 were collapsed together, and singletons that could not be merged were discarded. Reads were aligned to IMGT to assign V, D and J genes, CDR3 length, and insertions or deletions at six rearrangement sites. Within each subset, clonotype counts were normalized to sorted cell number, after which true diversity and Gini coefficients were computed with the tcR R package. Repertoire sharing was quantified using the overlap coefficient calculated on TCRB nucleotide sequences. Out-of-frame TCRB sequences from naive cells were analyzed to stand in for the pre-selection repertoire. Held by TCRdb, this immuneACCESS table contains in-frame sequences only and omits some clones. Under half of the omission traces to an unresolved V gene where checked; the cause of the rest is unknown. V and J calls and clone size are given by that table; D and trimming were obtained from the DNA. In this sample the table shows 850,000 to 900,000 clones, roughly a sixth of which occur a single time. Roughly 0.025% of the sample lies in the top ten.

This sequence was found in a woman aged 18-30 years in good health. The chain links TRBV2 with TRBJ2-7; TRBD1 matches 10 bases in the middle. Sequencing was carried out using naive CD4+ T cells from blood. Per the publication, the cell subset or site label means: true naive CD4+ T cells. DNA sequence: TGTGCCAGCAGTGAATGGGACAGGGGACCGCAGTACTTC. Translated, this gives CASSEWDRGPQYF.